The 20 T cell receptor beta chains below come from one sample, sequenced in a study of CD8 T cells in ankylosing spondylitis. Study-wide points: Within ankylosing spondylitis blood, a TCR beta motif made up of several highly homologous variants appeared to be characteristic.

From the 5' RACE reads, TCRdb called clonotypes with MiXCR, one entry per CDR3 protein. The repertoire holds 500,000 to 550,000 distinct CDR3 sequences, more than 9.5% seen once, with approximately 7% in the top ten. Their recognized antigens are unknown. Sequences were obtained from blood, either unsorted or a sorted T cell fraction (not recorded which). All receptors derive from a male donor with ankylosing spondylitis.

This clonotype was seen only a few times. The chain has TRBV29-1 and TRBJ1-1, with no clear D. Germline V gene data show CDR1 as SQVTM and CDR2 as ANQGSEA. The CDR3 has 12 amino acids. The ends were cut back, 7 bases at V and 1 base at J, with 10 bases in the middle. The CDR3 DNA reads TGCAGCGCGTTCGGGGAGAACACTGAAGCTTTCTTT. Translated: CSAFGENTEAFF.

The sample holds a few counts of this clonotype. V and J are TRBV3-1 and TRBJ1-5, with D possibly matching TRBD1 (6 bases). CDR1 and CDR2 (germline): LGHDT, YNNKEL (reference sequence). CDR3 length: 16 residues. V lost 3 bases, J lost 0 bases, and 12 bases lay in between. The CDR3 DNA follows: TGTGCCAGCAGCCAGGGGGGCAGCCTTAGCAATCAGCCCCAGCATTTT. It translates to CASSQGGSLSNQPQHF.

The chain is built from TRBV13 and TRBJ2-1; 16 positions agree with TRBD2. CDR3 length: 19 amino acids. Germline CDR1 is PRHDT and CDR2 is FYEKMQ (reference sequence). With V trimmed by 1 base and J by 5 bases, 8 bases remained unmatched. CDR3 region: CASSLEGLAGGPGDNEQFF. The CDR3 DNA follows: TGTGCCAGCAGCTTAGAGGGACTAGCGGGAGGGCCGGGGGACAATGAGCAGTTCTTC. The complete variable domain, with remaining parts taken from reference TRBV13 and TRBJ2-1, reads AAGVIQSPRHLIKEKRETATLKCYPIPRHDTVYWYQQGPGQDPQFLISFYEKMQSDKGSIPDRFSAQQFSDYHSELNMSSLELGDSALYFCASSLEGLAGGPGDNEQFFGPGTRLTVL.

This clonotype was counted between two and nine times. The J gene is TRBJ2-6, the V gene TRBV15; TRBD1 aligns across 8 bases. Germline CDR1 is LNHNV and CDR2 is YYDKDF (reference sequence). This CDR3 spans 16 amino acids. The ends lost 4 bases at V and 0 bases at J; junction bases unmatched: 2. CDR3 region: CATSKDRGSGANVLTF. The CDR3 DNA reads TGTGCCACCAGCAAAGACAGGGGCTCTGGGGCCAACGTCCTGACTTTC.

This clonotype was detected a few times. The V gene is TRBV15, the J gene TRBJ2-5; D could derive from TRBD1 or TRBD2 (5 bases each). The germline V and J ends were trimmed by 0 bases and 7 bases, with 21 bases remaining between them. Germline CDR1 is LNHNV and CDR2 is YYDKDF (reference sequence). There are 17 residues in the CDR3. For the CDR3, the DNA is TGTGCCACCAGCAGAGATCGGGCAGGGAGTGGTGAGGGGACCCAGTACTTC. Its protein product is CATSRDRAGSGEGTQYF.

This clonotype has ten or more counts. The chain has TRBV3-1 and TRBJ1-1; 8 bases are a match to TRBD1. J gave up 2 bases and V 4 bases, and 9 bases lay outside the gene matches. Looked up from germline, CDR1 is LGHDT and CDR2 is YNNKEL (reference sequence). The CDR3 totals 16 residues. CDR3 region: CASSPAGQEINTEAFF. The CDR3 nucleotides are TGTGCCAGCAGCCCGGCGGGACAGGAAATAAACACTGAAGCTTTCTTT.

The V and J genes are TRBV20-1 and TRBJ1-2, with a tentative D call TRBD1 (5 bases). V was pared by 2 bases and J by 2 bases, with 12 bases between. Germline lookup yields CDR1 DFQATT and CDR2 SNEGSKA (reference sequence). The CDR3 is 14 amino acids. CDR3 region: CSARRGSVNYGYTF. The CDR3 nucleotides read TGCAGTGCTAGAAGGGGATCCGTCAACTATGGCTACACCTTC.

The chain employs TRBV4-1 and TRBJ2-3; D perhaps matches TRBD1 (6 bases). Germline loops: CDR1 MGHRA, CDR2 YSYEKL. Trimming left V 0 bases short and J 6 bases short, with 13 bases between. The CDR3 is made up of 15 amino acids. The CDR3 bases are TGCGCCAGCAGCCAAGATGACAGGTTAGGGGATACGCAGTATTTT. Protein: CASSQDDRLGDTQYF.

The rearrangement uses TRBV5-1 and TRBJ2-3; 16 bases agree with TRBD2. Germline lookup yields CDR1 SGHRS and CDR2 YFSETQ. The CDR3 is 18 amino acids. The ends lost 4 bases at V and 3 bases at J; junction bases unmatched: 8. In DNA form, the CDR3 reads TGCGCCAGCAGCGTAACGGGACTAGCGGGAGGGCGGACAGATACGCAGTATTTT. It codes for CASSVTGLAGGRTDTQYF.

This clonotype was seen many times. V usage is TRBV29-1 and J usage is TRBJ1-1; 9 bases are a match to TRBD1. The CDR3 covers 14 residues. The J segment lost 1 base and the V segment lost 4 bases, leaving 4 bases of the junction unmatched. CDR1 SQVTM and CDR2 ANQGSEA come from the germline V gene. CDR3 DNA: TGCAGCGTTGGGGGACAGGGCGGGAACACTGAAGCTTTCTTT. It is translated as CSVGGQGGNTEAFF.

In its sample, this clonotype was seen a few times. The genes are TRBV27 and TRBJ1-1, with no clear D. The CDR3 sequence is 15 residues long. From germline, CDR1 is MNHEY and CDR2 SMNVEV (reference sequence). V was trimmed by 6 bases and J by 0 bases, leaving 14 bases between them. CDR3 nucleotides: TGTGCCAGCAGGGCTGGGGTTTTTTTGAACACTGAAGCTTTCTTT. Translating it yields CASRAGVFLNTEAFF.

Many counts were recorded for this clonotype. The chain joins TRBV12-3 or TRBV12-4 to TRBJ1-1; D may be TRBD1 (6 bases). This CDR3 comprises 16 residues. The ends were cut back, 3 bases at V and 3 bases at J, with 17 bases in the middle. The CDR3 sequence is CASSLNRVDSDTEAFF. The CDR3 DNA reads TGTGCCAGCAGTTTGAACAGGGTGGACAGTGACACTGAAGCTTTCTTT.

The table lists this clonotype with many counts. This rearrangement joins TRBV12-3 or TRBV12-4 to TRBJ2-5; D call uncertain. The CDR3 extends over 13 amino acids. Trimming took 6 bases from V and 4 from J, leaving 12 bases between them. CDR3 DNA sequence: TGTGCCAGCAGCCGCCAGTATAGAGAGACCCAGTACTTC. Translated: CASSRQYRETQYF.

The chain has TRBV20-1 and TRBJ2-1, with TRBD2 matching 10 bases. V was clipped by 6 bases and J by 8 bases; unmatched bases: 13. The length of the CDR3 is 15 residues. Looked up from germline, CDR1 is DFQATT and CDR2 is SNEGSKA (reference sequence). The CDR3 is CSAHPRLAGVYEQFF. In DNA form, the CDR3 reads TGCAGTGCCCATCCCCGGCTAGCGGGAGTTTATGAGCAGTTCTTC.

The sample holds a few counts of this clonotype. The junction shows a germline mismatch at one end, possibly a read error. V is TRBV28 and J is TRBJ2-7; 7 bases align to TRBD1. The length of the CDR3 is 14 residues. Germline V gives CDR1 MDHEN, CDR2 SYDVKM. The CDR3 sequence: CVSSGDRVVHEQYF. CDR3 coding DNA: TGTGTCAGCAGTGGCGACAGGGTAGTCCACGAGCAGTACTTC.

This clonotype occurred a few times. The rearrangement uses TRBV11-2 and TRBJ2-1; 9 bases match TRBD1. The ends lost 4 bases at V and 8 bases at J; junction bases unmatched: 9. Germline V CDR1 and CDR2: SGHAT, FQNNGV. This CDR3 has 15 amino acids. This CDR3 is CASSSPGQGLYEQFF. CDR3 coding DNA: TGTGCCAGCAGCTCCCCGGGACAGGGTCTCTATGAGCAGTTCTTC. Supplemented by reference TRBV11-2 and TRBJ2-1, the full variable domain reads EAGVAQSPRYKIIEKRQSVAFWCNPISGHATLYWYQQILGQGPKLLIQFQNNGVVDDSQLPKDRFSAERLKGVDSTLKIQPAKLEDSAVYLCASSSPGQGLYEQFFGPGTRLTVL.

This clonotype was counted a few times. The gene calls are TRBV10-3 and TRBJ1-1, with a possible D match to TRBD1 (5 bases). Germline CDR1 ENHRY, CDR2 SYGVKD. V dropped 2 bases and J dropped 4 bases, with 5 bases sitting between them. The CDR3 is 12 amino acids. CDR3 region: CAISEQGTEAFF. The CDR3 coding sequence is TGTGCCATCAGTGAGCAGGGCACTGAAGCTTTCTTT.

This clonotype was picked up a small number of times. The genes are TRBV12-3 or TRBV12-4 and TRBJ2-1; no definite D call. CDR3 length equals 13 residues. Trimming removed 1 base from V and 9 bases from J, with 10 bases in between. In DNA form, the CDR3 reads TGTGCCAGCAGTTTAGGTCGAATGGGTGAGCAGTTCTTC. Translated, it gives CASSLGRMGEQFF.

This clonotype was seen a handful of times. The chain is built from TRBV4-1 and TRBJ2-2, with D perhaps TRBD1 (6 bases). The germline gives CDR1 MGHRA, CDR2 YSYEKL. The CDR3 is made up of 17 amino acids. V lost 2 bases and J 3 bases, leaving 16 bases between the germline ends. The CDR3 DNA is TGCGCCAGCAGCCAAAGGACAGTCTCCCAGGACACCGGGGAGCTGTTTTTT. Residues: CASSQRTVSQDTGELFF.

This rearrangement joins TRBV20-1 to TRBJ2-5; D gene ambiguous. V lost 0 bases and J 0 bases, leaving 8 bases between the germline ends. This CDR3 is built from 14 residues. Germline lookup yields CDR1 DFQATT and CDR2 SNEGSKA (reference sequence). This chain's CDR3 is CSARDMGNQETQYF. CDR3 sequence (DNA): TGCAGTGCTAGAGATATGGGGAACCAAGAGACCCAGTACTTC.